Sequencing of this T cell receptor beta chain was carried out in a study of T cells in Graves' hyperthyroidism and ophthalmopathy. Overall study results and limits: Peripheral blood also featured most of the thyroid clonotypes expanded above 0.001.

In regard to this clonotype: Its antigen is as yet unknown.

RNA transcripts yielded amplified TCR beta CDR3 regions. When the TCR CDR3 underwent first-round RT-PCR, the HTBI primer set was used. MiXCR, applied by TCRdb to the multiplex PCR reads, yields one record per CDR3 protein. The repertoire consists of 340,000 or so distinct CDR3 sequences, with roughly 17% occurring once and the leading ten covering 33%. Sequencing was performed on blood. This clonotype originated in a young man with Graves' hyperthyroidism.

CDR3 region: CAISVDRVGTDTQYF. The DNA for the CDR3 is TGTGCCATCAGTGTGGACAGGGTAGGCACAGATACGCAGTATTTT. The chain employs TRBV10-3 and TRBJ2-3, with 8 bases lining up with TRBD1. Germline V lookup: CDR1 ENHRY, CDR2 SYGVKD. J was trimmed by 1 base and V by 4 bases; bases with no gene match: 4. The CDR3 has 15 residues.